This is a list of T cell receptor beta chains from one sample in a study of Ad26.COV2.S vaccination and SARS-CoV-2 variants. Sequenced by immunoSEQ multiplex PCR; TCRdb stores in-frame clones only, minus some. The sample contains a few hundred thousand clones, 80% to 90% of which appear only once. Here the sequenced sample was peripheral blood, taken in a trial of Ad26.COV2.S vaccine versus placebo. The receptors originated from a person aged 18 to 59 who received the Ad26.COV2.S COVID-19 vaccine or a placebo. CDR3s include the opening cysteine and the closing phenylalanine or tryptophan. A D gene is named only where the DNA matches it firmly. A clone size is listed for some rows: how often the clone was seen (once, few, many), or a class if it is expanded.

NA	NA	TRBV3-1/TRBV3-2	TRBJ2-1	CASSQGTNFYNEQFF	TGTGCCAGCAGCCAGGGGACAAATTTCTACAATGAGCAGTTCTTC
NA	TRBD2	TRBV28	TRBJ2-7	CASSSGGSFSYEQYF	TGTGCCAGCAGCAGCGGGGGGAGTTTTTCCTACGAGCAGTACTTC
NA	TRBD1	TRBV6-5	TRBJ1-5	CASSTQTGGGQPQHF	TGTGCCAGCAGCACACAGACAGGGGGTGGTCAGCCCCAGCATTTT
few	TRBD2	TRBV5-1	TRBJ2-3	CASSLERGGGTDTQYF	TGCGCCAGCAGCTTGGAGCGGGGGGGCGGCACAGATACGCAGTATTTT
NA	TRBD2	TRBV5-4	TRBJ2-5	CASMGTSGPSSGETQYF	TGTGCCAGCATGGGGACTAGCGGACCGTCCTCGGGGGAGACCCAGTACTTC
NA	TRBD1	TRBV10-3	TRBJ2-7	CAISESKGTGASYEQYF	TGTGCCATCAGTGAGTCGAAAGGGACAGGGGCCTCCTACGAGCAGTACTTC
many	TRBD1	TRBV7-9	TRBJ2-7	CASSDRGPYEQYF	TGTGCCAGCAGCGACAGGGGGCCCTACGAGCAGTACTTC
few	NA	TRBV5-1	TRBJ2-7	CASSLAVRSYEQYF	TGCGCCAGCAGCTTGGCAGTCCGCTCCTACGAGCAGTACTTC
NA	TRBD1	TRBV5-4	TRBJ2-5	CASSSGLRGPQETQYF	TGTGCCAGCAGCTCCGGACTCAGGGGGCCACAAGAGACCCAGTACTTC
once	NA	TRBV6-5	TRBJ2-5	CASSLGGVPGETQYF	TGTGCCAGCAGCCTCGGAGGCGTACCGGGGGAGACCCAGTACTTC
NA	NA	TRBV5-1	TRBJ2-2	CASSLGITGELFF	TGCGCCAGCAGCTTGGGTATCACCGGGGAGCTGTTTTTT
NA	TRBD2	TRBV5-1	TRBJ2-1	CASSRLAGGSYNEQFF	TGCGCCAGCAGTCGCCTAGCGGGAGGCTCCTACAATGAGCAGTTCTTC
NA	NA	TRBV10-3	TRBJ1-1	CAISDAGQSTEAFF	TGTGCCATCAGTGATGCGGGGCAGAGTACTGAAGCTTTCTTT
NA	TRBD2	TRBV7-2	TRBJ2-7	CASSATSGGAYEQYF	TGTGCCAGCAGCGCGACTAGCGGGGGGGCCTACGAGCAGTACTTC
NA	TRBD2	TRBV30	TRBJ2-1	CAWSVISGAYSEQFF	TGTGCCTGGAGTGTAATCAGCGGGGCGTACAGTGAGCAGTTCTTC
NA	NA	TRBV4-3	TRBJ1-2	CASSQGGGYGYTF	TGCGCCAGCAGCCAAGGGGGCGGATATGGCTACACCTTC
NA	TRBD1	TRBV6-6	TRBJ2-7	CASSYQGQGPYEQYF	TGTGCCAGCAGTTACCAGGGACAGGGGCCCTACGAGCAGTACTTT